A single sample is the source of the 17 T cell receptor beta chains below, sequenced in a study of CD8+ T cells in alopecia areata. Treatment described: oral pan-JAK inhibitor, 5-10 mg twice daily. Extraction of RNA preceded its reverse transcription into cDNA, which served as the sequencing template. Generated by immunoSEQ multiplex PCR, the TCRdb table keeps only in-frame clones and is missing some. The table lists some 95,000 clones, 44% of them singletons. Here the sequenced sample was CD8+ T cells sorted from blood, taken at week 24, from a patient treated with tofacitinib. The receptor set was obtained from a human donor with alopecia areata.

The chain joins TRBV9 to TRBJ2-1, with D perhaps given as TRBD1 or TRBD2 (6 bases each). The germline CDR1 and CDR2 sequences are SGDLS and YYNGEE. Trimming pared 0 bases from V and 8 bases from J, leaving 21 bases between. This CDR3 contains 17 residues. CDR3 in amino acids: CASSVATGTSLLDEQFF. The CDR3 nucleotides read TGTGCCAGCAGCGTAGCTACAGGGACTTCCCTTCTGGATGAGCAGTTCTTC.

Points on this clone: A read error may account for a junction end that differs from germline. The chain has TRBV13 and TRBJ1-4, with 8 bases lining up with TRBD1. Germline V lookup: CDR1 PRHDT, CDR2 FYEKMQ (reference sequence). CDR3 length: 16 amino acids. The CDR3 is CASSLGRRGLFEKLFF. CDR3 bases: TGTGCCAGCAGTTTAGGCCGCAGGGGGCTATTTGAAAAACTGTTTTTT.

This clone has a handful of counts. The chain links TRBV27 to TRBJ2-5; D is unresolved. CDR1 is MNHEY, CDR2 SMNVEV, per germline (reference sequence). Trimming removed 3 bases at V and 4 bases at J, with 12 bases between. The CDR3 loop spans 14 amino acids. The CDR3 is CASSLGSLRETQYF. The CDR3 DNA reads as TGTGCCAGCAGTTTGGGTTCCCTTCGAGAGACCCAGTACTTC.

This clone was seen repeatedly, ten times or more. The gene calls are TRBV11-2 and TRBJ2-5; either TRBD1 or TRBD2 may supply D (5 bases each). CDR3 length equals 15 residues. The V end was cut by 1 base, the J end by 0 bases, with 9 bases between. Germline-derived CDR1 and CDR2 are SGHAT and FQNNGV. The CDR3: CASSLAEDNQETQYF. CDR3 coding DNA: TGTGCCAGCAGCTTAGCGGAGGACAACCAAGAGACCCAGTACTTC.

The chain joins TRBV9 to TRBJ2-3, with D possibly being TRBD1 or TRBD2 (6 bases each). This CDR3 is 17 amino acids long. CDR1 and CDR2 (germline): SGDLS, YYNGEE. V was shortened by 4 bases and J by 6 bases, with 24 bases between the two germline ends. The CDR3 coding sequence is TGTGCCAGCAGCCACTTACCACAGGGCTACGGGGGTGATACGCAGTATTTT. Translated, it gives CASSHLPQGYGGDTQYF. Full variable domain (rest looked up from reference TRBV9 and TRBJ2-3): DSGVTQTPKHLITATGQRVTLRCSPRSGDLSVYWYQQSLDQGLQFLIQYYNGEERAKGNILERFSAQQFPDLHSELNLSSLELGDSALYFCASSHLPQGYGGDTQYFGPGTRLTVL.

This clone showed up just a few times. This chain connects TRBV5-1 to TRBJ2-7; 10 bases are a match to TRBD2. The length of the CDR3 is 15 residues. After removal of 4 bases from V and 2 bases from J, the junction contained 6 bases not matched to a gene. Per germline, CDR1 SGHRS and CDR2 YFSETQ. The CDR3 sequence: CASSGGAGGPYEQYF. In DNA, the CDR3 is TGCGCCAGCAGCGGAGGAGCGGGAGGGCCCTACGAGCAGTACTTC.

This clone was counted only a few times. V gene TRBV6-6 combines with J gene TRBJ2-5; no clear D gene. The V and J ends lost 2 bases and 2 bases respectively, with 9 bases between them. The V gene's germline CDR1 is MNHNY and CDR2 SVGAGI (reference sequence). This CDR3 is built from 14 residues. The CDR3 nucleotides read TGTGCCAGCAGTTACGTTGGATCACAAGAGACCCAGTACTTC. Amino acids: CASSYVGSQETQYF.

Only a few counts were recorded for this clone. V is TRBV4-3 and J is TRBJ2-7, with 12 nucleotides matching TRBD2. Germline assignment: CDR1 LGHNA and CDR2 YSLEER. The V gene end was trimmed by 8 bases and the J gene end by 4 bases; junction bases not matched to a gene: 12. This CDR3 is built from 16 residues. CDR3 in amino acids: CASRDGDGTSGYEQYF. In nucleotides, the CDR3 is TGCGCCAGCCGAGACGGGGACGGGACTAGCGGGTACGAGCAGTACTTC.

This clone has a handful of counts. The chain is built from TRBV19 and TRBJ2-4; a possible D gene is TRBD1 (5 bases). The CDR3 sequence is 16 residues long. V gave up 4 bases and J gave up 6 bases, with 19 bases separating them. CDR1 LNHDA and CDR2 SQIVND come from the germline V gene (reference sequence). The CDR3: CASSNLDIGFGNIQYF. Written as DNA, the CDR3 is TGTGCCAGTAGTAATCTGGACATCGGGTTCGGAAACATTCAGTACTTC.

In this sample, this clone turned up many times. The same CDR3 arises from other DNA sequences in this sample as well. The gene calls are TRBV9 and TRBJ2-7, with 10 bases matching TRBD1. Germline V gene lookup returns CDR1 SGDLS and CDR2 YYNGEE. The CDR3 runs to 13 residues. V shed 3 bases and J 5 bases; nucleotides not matched to a gene: 2. Here the CDR3 DNA reads TGTGCCAGCAGCGAGGGGACAGGGGACGAGCAGTACTTC. It translates to CASSEGTGDEQYF. Drawing the rest from reference TRBV9 and TRBJ2-7, the complete variable domain is DSGVTQTPKHLITATGQRVTLRCSPRSGDLSVYWYQQSLDQGLQFLIQYYNGEERAKGNILERFSAQQFPDLHSELNLSSLELGDSALYFCASSEGTGDEQYFGPGTRLTVT.

A single count supports this clone. The CDR3 is CASSLLARGPPPGNEQFF. The CDR3 nucleotides are TGTGCCAGCAGCTTACTGGCGCGGGGGCCTCCTCCGGGGAATGAGCAGTTCTTC. The chain carries TRBV7-9 and TRBJ2-1; possible D gene TRBD2, 7 bases. This CDR3 comprises 18 residues. V was clipped by 2 bases and J by 7 bases, with 24 bases between them. Germline CDR1 and CDR2: SEHNR and FQNEAQ (reference sequence).

This clone was counted between two and nine times. The chain employs TRBV25-1 and TRBJ2-7; 10 positions agree with TRBD2. The V gene's germline CDR1 is MGHDK and CDR2 SYGVNS. This CDR3 is 14 amino acids long. Trimming removed 7 bases from V and 6 bases from J; junction bases left unmatched: 9. Here the CDR3 DNA reads TGTGCCAGCACCGAGGGGATAGCGGGAGGCGAGCAGTACTTC. Its protein product is CASTEGIAGGEQYF.

The chain employs TRBV2 and TRBJ2-1; 9 positions agree with TRBD2. With V trimmed by 7 bases and J by 2 bases, 3 bases remained unmatched. This CDR3 contains 14 residues. Germline CDR1 reads SNHLY; CDR2 reads FYNNEI. CDR3 amino acids: CASIGTSTYNEQFF. The DNA for the CDR3 is TGTGCCAGCATAGGGACTAGCACCTACAATGAGCAGTTCTTC.

The chain joins TRBV7-9 to TRBJ2-1; D call uncertain. The germline V gene has CDR1 SEHNR and CDR2 FQNEAQ (reference sequence). Trimming removed 1 base at V and 7 bases at J, with 5 bases between. The CDR3 has 12 amino acids. The CDR3 region is CASSLGANEQFF. In DNA form, the CDR3 reads TGTGCCAGCAGCTTAGGGGCGAATGAGCAGTTCTTC.

The chain links TRBV2 to TRBJ1-2; D is ambiguous. The CDR3 contains 15 residues. The V and J ends lost 1 base and 5 bases respectively, with 14 bases between them. Germline V CDR1 and CDR2: SNHLY, FYNNEI. CDR3 nucleotide sequence: TGTGCCAGCAGTGAAGGACCCATTGAAGGGTATGGCTACACCTTC. This gives the protein CASSEGPIEGYGYTF.

The CDR3: CASSRQGTGGEGTEAFF. DNA for the CDR3: TGTGCCAGCAGCCGGCAGGGGACAGGGGGCGAGGGCACTGAAGCTTTCTTT. The J gene is TRBJ1-1, the V gene TRBV7-9, with TRBD1 matching 12 bases. Germline CDR1 and CDR2: SEHNR and FQNEAQ (reference sequence). The length of the CDR3 is 17 residues. The V segment lost 5 bases and the J segment 4 bases; nucleotides outside the gene matches: 11.

This clone has just a few counts. This chain connects TRBV2 to TRBJ2-1; D remains unclear. CDR1 and CDR2 (germline): SNHLY, FYNNEI. The ends were cut back, 10 bases at V and 0 bases at J, with 10 bases in the middle. This CDR3 comprises 13 residues. CDR3 sequence: CATGYSSYNEQFF. The CDR3 DNA follows: TGTGCCACCGGATATAGCTCCTACAATGAGCAGTTCTTC.